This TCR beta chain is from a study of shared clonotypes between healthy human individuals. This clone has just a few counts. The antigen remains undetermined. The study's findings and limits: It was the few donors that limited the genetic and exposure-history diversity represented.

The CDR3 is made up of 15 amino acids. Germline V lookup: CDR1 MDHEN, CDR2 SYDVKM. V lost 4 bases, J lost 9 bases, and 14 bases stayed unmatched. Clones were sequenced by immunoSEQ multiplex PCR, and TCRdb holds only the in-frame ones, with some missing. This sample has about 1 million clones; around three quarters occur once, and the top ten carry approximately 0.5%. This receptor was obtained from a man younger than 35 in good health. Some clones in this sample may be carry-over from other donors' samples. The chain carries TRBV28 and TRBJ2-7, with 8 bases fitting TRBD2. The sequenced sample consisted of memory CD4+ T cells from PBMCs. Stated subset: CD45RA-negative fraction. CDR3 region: CASSSHAGTSILQYF. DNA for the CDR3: TGTGCCAGCAGTTCTCATGCCGGGACTAGTATTTTGCAGTACTTC.